The 7 T cell receptor beta chains reported below all come from one sample, sequenced in a study of blood T cell repertoires in COVID-19. Some clones are missing from TCRdb's copy, which holds only in-frame ones; the method was immunoSEQ multiplex PCR. The sample contains 200,000 to 250,000 clones, more than 75% of which appear only once. Material for sequencing was peripheral blood. These receptors all stem from a man aged 55 to 70 with acute or convalescent COVID-19.

The chain couples TRBV7-3 to TRBJ2-5; no definite D call. Trimming removed 2 bases from V and 1 base from J, with 8 bases in between. There are 14 residues in the CDR3. Germline V gives CDR1 SGHTA, CDR2 FQGTGA. The CDR3 is CASSLWPGQETQYF. The DNA for the CDR3 is TGTGCCAGCAGCTTATGGCCGGGCCAAGAGACCCAGTACTTC.

This clone was observed a handful of times. This chain connects TRBV7-6 to TRBJ2-5; D is unresolved. Germline-derived CDR1 and CDR2 are SGHVS and FNYEAQ. The CDR3 runs 14 residues. Trimming took off 3 bases at V and 0 bases at J, with 8 bases between the two ends. The CDR3 region is CASSFQAYQETQYF. The DNA for the CDR3 is TGTGCCAGCAGCTTCCAGGCGTACCAAGAGACCCAGTACTTC. The full variable domain, in which reference TRBV7-6 and TRBJ2-5 provide the parts outside the CDR3, is GAGVSQSPRYKVTKRGQDVALRCDPISGHVSLYWYRQALGQGPEFLTYFNYEAQQDKSGLPNDRFSAERPEGSISTLTIQRTEQRDSAMYRCASSFQAYQETQYFGPGTRLLVL.

This clone has only one observation. The chain couples TRBV4-3 to TRBJ2-7; 8 positions agree with TRBD1. The CDR3 has 17 amino acids. Losses at the gene ends were 3 bases for V and 1 base for J; bases not matched to a gene: 11. Per the germline V gene, CDR1 is LGHNA and CDR2 is YSLEER. The DNA for the CDR3 is TGCGCCAGCAGCCAGGCGCTAGGGACAGGTTCATCCTACGAGCAGTACTTC. Protein sequence: CASSQALGTGSSYEQYF.

V is TRBV19 and J is TRBJ2-1, with a tentative D call TRBD1 (7 bases). CDR1 is LNHDA, CDR2 SQIVND, per germline (reference sequence). Trimming shortened V by 6 bases and J by 6 bases, and 12 bases separated the two germline ends. CDR3 length equals 13 residues. CDR3 DNA sequence: TGTGCCAGTAGGCGGGACAGCGTCAATGAGCAGTTCTTC. Its translation is CASRRDSVNEQFF.

The chain joins TRBV5-5 to TRBJ2-3, with 7 bases that match TRBD2. CDR3 length: 16 residues. Germline CDR1 reads SGHKS; CDR2 reads YYEKEE (reference sequence). Losses at the gene ends were 4 bases for V and 5 bases for J; bases not matched to a gene: 13. The CDR3 sequence is CASSLYGSGTGDTQYF. For the CDR3, the DNA is TGTGCCAGCAGCCTATATGGGAGCGGGACTGGAGATACGCAGTATTTT. Supplemented by reference TRBV5-5 and TRBJ2-3, the full variable domain reads DAGVTQSPTHLIKTRGQQVTLRCSPISGHKSVSWYQQVLGQGPQFIFQYYEKEERGRGNFPDRFSARQFPNYSSELNVNALLLGDSALYLCASSLYGSGTGDTQYFGPGTRLTVL.

The gene calls are TRBV11-3 and TRBJ2-1; TRBD2 agrees at 8 bases. The CDR3 is made up of 14 amino acids. Losses at the gene ends were 4 bases for V and 8 bases for J; bases not matched to a gene: 7. Germline V lookup: CDR1 SGHNT, CDR2 YENEEA. CDR3 amino acids: CASSSGGAKYEQFF. The DNA for the CDR3 is TGTGCCAGCAGCTCCGGGGGGGCAAAGTATGAGCAGTTCTTC.

The V call is TRBV4-2, the J call TRBJ2-5; TRBD1 might be the D (6 bases). This CDR3 region has 15 residues. From germline, CDR1 is LGHNA and CDR2 YNFKEQ. Trimming took 3 bases from V and 4 from J, leaving 15 bases between them. The CDR3, as DNA: TGTGCCAGCAGCCAGAGGGACCAGGGGTCAGAGACCCAGTACTTC. This encodes CASSQRDQGSETQYF.